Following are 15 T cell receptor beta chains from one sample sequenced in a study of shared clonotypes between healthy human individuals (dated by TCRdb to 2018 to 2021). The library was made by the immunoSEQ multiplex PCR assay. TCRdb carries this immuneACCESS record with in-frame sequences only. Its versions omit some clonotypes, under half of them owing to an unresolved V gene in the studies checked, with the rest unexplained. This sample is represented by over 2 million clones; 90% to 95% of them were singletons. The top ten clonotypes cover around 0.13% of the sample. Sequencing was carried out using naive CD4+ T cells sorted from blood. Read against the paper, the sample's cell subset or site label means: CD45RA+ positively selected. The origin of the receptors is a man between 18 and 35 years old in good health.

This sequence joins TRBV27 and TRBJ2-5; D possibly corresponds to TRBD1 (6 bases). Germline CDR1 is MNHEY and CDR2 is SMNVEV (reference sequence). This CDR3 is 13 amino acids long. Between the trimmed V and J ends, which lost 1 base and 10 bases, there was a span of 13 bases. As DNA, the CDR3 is TGTGCCAGCAGTTTATGGCAGGACAGTATCCAGTACTTC. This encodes CASSLWQDSIQYF.

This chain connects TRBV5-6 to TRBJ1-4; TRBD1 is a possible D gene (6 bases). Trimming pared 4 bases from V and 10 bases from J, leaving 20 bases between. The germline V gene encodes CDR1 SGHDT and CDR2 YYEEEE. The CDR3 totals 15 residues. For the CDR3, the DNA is TGTGCCAGCAGCATCGACAGGCCCGGCGGCTCAAAACTGTTTTTT. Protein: CASSIDRPGGSKLFF.

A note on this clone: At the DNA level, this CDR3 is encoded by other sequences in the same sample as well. Written as DNA, the CDR3 is TGCGCCAGCAGCCAAGTGACAGGACCGTATGGCTACACCTTC. This gives the protein CASSQVTGPYGYTF. This chain links TRBV4-3 with TRBJ1-2, with D possibly being TRBD1 (6 bases). CDR1 and CDR2 (germline): LGHNA, YSLEER. The CDR3 is 14 residues long. The V gene lost 1 base and the J gene lost 5 bases, with 11 bases spanning the gap.

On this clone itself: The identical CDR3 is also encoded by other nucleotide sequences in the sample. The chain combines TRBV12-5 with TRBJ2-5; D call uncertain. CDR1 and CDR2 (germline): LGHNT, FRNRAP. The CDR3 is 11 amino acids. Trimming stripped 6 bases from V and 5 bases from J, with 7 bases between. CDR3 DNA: TGTGCTAGTGGCAGGTTGGAGACCCAGTACTTC. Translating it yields CASGRLETQYF.

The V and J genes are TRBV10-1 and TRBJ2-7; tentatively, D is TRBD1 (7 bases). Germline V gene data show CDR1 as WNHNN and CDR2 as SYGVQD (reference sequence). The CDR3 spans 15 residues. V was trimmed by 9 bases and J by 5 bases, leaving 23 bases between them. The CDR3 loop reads CARLVNGGGVDEQYF. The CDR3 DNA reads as TGCGCCAGATTAGTGAATGGAGGGGGCGTGGACGAGCAGTACTTC.

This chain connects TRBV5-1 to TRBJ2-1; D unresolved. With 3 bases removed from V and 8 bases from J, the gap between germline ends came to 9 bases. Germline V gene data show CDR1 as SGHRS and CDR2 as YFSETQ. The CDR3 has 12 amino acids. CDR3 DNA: TGCGCCAGCAGCTCCCAGTATGATGAGCAGTTCTTC. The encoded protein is CASSSQYDEQFF.

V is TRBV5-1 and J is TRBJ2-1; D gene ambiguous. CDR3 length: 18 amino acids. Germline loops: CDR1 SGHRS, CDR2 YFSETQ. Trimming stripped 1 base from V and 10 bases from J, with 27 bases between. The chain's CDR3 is CASSLRQDVPTNFEEQFF. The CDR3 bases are TGCGCCAGCAGCTTGCGGCAGGACGTGCCCACCAATTTTGAAGAGCAGTTCTTC.

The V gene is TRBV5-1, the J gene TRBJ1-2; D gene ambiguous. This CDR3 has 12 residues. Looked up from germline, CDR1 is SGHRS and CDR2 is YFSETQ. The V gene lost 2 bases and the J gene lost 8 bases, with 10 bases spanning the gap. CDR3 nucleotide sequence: TGCGCCAGCAGCTTCACTAATGACGGCTACACCTTC. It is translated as CASSFTNDGYTF.

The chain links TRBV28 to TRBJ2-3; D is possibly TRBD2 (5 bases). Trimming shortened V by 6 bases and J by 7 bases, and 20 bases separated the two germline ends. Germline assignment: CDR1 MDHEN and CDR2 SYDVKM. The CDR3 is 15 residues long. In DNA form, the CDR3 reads TGTGCCAGCAGCGCGGGCCAGGCAAAGCCAAATACGCAGTATTTT. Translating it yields CASSAGQAKPNTQYF.

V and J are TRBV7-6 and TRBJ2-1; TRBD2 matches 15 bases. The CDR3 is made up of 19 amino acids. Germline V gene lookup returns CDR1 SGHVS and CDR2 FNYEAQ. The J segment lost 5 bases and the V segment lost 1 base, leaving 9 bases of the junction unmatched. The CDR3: CASSLDPGLAGGRNNEQFF. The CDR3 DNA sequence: TGTGCCAGCAGCTTAGACCCGGGACTAGCGGGGGGACGTAACAATGAGCAGTTCTTC.

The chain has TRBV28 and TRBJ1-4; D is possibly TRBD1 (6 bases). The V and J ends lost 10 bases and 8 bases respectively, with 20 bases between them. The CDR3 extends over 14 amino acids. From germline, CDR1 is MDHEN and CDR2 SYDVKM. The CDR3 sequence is CATTNGGLGEKLFF. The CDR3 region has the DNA TGTGCCACAACTAACGGGGGGCTGGGGGAAAAACTGTTTTTT.

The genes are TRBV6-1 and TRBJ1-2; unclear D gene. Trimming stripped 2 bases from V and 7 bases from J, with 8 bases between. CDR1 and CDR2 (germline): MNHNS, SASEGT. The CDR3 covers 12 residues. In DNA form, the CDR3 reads TGTGCCAGCAGTGAACGAGTATCTGGCTACACCTTC. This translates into CASSERVSGYTF.

In DNA form, the CDR3 reads TGTGCCAGCCTCCCTAGAGGGGGGACGGCCGGTCAGCCCCAGCATTTT. Protein: CASLPRGGTAGQPQHF. The chain has TRBV6-6 and TRBJ1-5, with D possibly being TRBD1 (6 bases). The V and J ends lost 8 bases and 6 bases respectively, with 23 bases between them. The germline CDR1 and CDR2 sequences are MNHNY and SVGAGI (reference sequence). The CDR3 totals 16 residues.

The CDR3 is CASSLNRGTEAFF. The CDR3 DNA sequence: TGTGCCAGCAGTTTAAATCGGGGGACTGAAGCTTTCTTT. V is TRBV28 and J is TRBJ1-1; weak D call: TRBD1 (5 bases). V lost 2 bases, J lost 5 bases, and 9 bases lay in between. In germline, CDR1 is MDHEN, CDR2 SYDVKM. The CDR3 is 13 amino acids.

CDR3 sequence: CASSLGRAPLYGYTF. DNA for the CDR3: TGTGCCAGCAGCTTAGGCCGAGCCCCCCTCTATGGCTACACCTTC. This rearrangement joins TRBV7-9 to TRBJ1-2; D is unclear. From germline, CDR1 is SEHNR and CDR2 FQNEAQ (reference sequence). The CDR3 runs to 15 residues. The V end lost 1 base, the J end lost 4 bases, and 13 bases lay between the germline ends. The full variable domain, completed using reference TRBV7-9 and TRBJ1-2, is DTGVSQNPRHKITKRGQNVTFRCDPISEHNRLYWYRQTLGQGPEFLTYFQNEAQLEKSRLLSDRFSAERPKGSFSTLEIQRTEQGDSAMYLCASSLGRAPLYGYTFGSGTRLTVV.